The T cell receptor beta chain described here comes from a study of Tregs in tolerant kidney transplant recipients. This clone showed up just a few times. This sample also contains other DNA sequences that code for the same CDR3. CDR3 length: 14 residues. Looked up from germline, CDR1 is GTSNPN and CDR2 is SVGIG (reference sequence). Trimming removed 3 bases from V and 3 bases from J; junction bases left unmatched: 2. Related graft donors supplied nonmyeloablative bone marrow transplants, and mixed chimerism was transient. Here immunoSEQ multiplex PCR was the method, and the copy in TCRdb shows in-frame clones only, minus some. Among around 64,000 clones listed, approximately 87% were seen once.

The origin of this receptor is a human patient who received a combined kidney and bone marrow transplant. A share of the T cells may be of graft donor origin. The J gene is TRBJ1-6, the V gene TRBV30, with TRBD1 matching over 7 bases. The input for sequencing was CD4+ T cells from blood (PBMCs), taken 6 months after the transplant. The CDR3 coding sequence is TGTGCCTGGAGAGGGGACAGCTATAATTCACCCCTCCACTTT. This sequence encodes CAWRGDSYNSPLHF.